This T cell receptor (beta chain) derives from a study of Graves' ophthalmopathy and Graves' hyperthyroidism. Findings and caveats of the study: Most expanded clonotypes from thyroid (those above 0.001 frequency) were also found in blood.

RNA transcripts yielded amplified TCR beta CDR3 regions. In the first round, RT-PCR was carried out with HTBI primers, and a multiplex PCR formed the second round. TCRdb re-called the multiplex PCR reads with MiXCR, one entry per CDR3 protein. The table has over 500,000 distinct CDR3 sequences, about 20% seen once. Where ophthalmopathy was absent within 18 months of follow-up, hyperthyroidism was stable. Clinical symptoms, serum thyroxine, TRAb, thyroid ultrasound and orbital computed tomography were relied on for diagnosis. This clonotype was observed many times. Its antigen is not known. This TCR came from a woman between 18 and 29 years old with stable Graves' hyperthyroidism. Some clones in this sample may be carry-over from other donors' samples. Sequencing was performed on peripheral blood.

In DNA form, the CDR3 reads TGTGCCAGCAGCTTAGCCGGGGACAGGGGCAATCAGCCCCAGCATTTT. Translated, it gives CASSLAGDRGNQPQHF. V gene TRBV11-1 combines with J gene TRBJ1-5, with 9 positions matching TRBD1. V lost 0 bases and J lost 2; bases outside the gene matches: 2. The CDR3 covers 16 residues. CDR1 is SGHAT, CDR2 FQDESV, per germline (reference sequence). Combining the CDR3 with reference TRBV11-1 and TRBJ1-5 gives the whole variable domain EAEVAQSPRYKITEKSQAVAFWCDPISGHATLYWYRQILGQGPELLVQFQDESVVDDSQLPKDRFSAERLKGVDSTLKIQPAELGDSAMYLCASSLAGDRGNQPQHFGDGTRLSIL.